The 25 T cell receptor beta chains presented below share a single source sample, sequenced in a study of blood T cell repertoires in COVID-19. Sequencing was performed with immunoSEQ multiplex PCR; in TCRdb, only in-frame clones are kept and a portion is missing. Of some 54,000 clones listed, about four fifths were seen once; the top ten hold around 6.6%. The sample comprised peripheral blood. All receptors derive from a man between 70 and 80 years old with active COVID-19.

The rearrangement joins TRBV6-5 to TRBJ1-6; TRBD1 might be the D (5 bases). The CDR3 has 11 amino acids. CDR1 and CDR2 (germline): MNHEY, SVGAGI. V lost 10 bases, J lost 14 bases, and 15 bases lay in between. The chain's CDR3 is CATRAGPSLHF. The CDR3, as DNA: TGTGCCACCAGGGCAGGCCCATCCCTCCACTTT.

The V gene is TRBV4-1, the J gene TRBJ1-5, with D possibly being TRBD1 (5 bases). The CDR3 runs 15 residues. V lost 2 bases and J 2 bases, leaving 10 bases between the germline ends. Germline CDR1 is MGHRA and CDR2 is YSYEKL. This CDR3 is CASSQSGVGNQPQHF. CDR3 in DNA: TGCGCCAGCAGCCAATCGGGGGTTGGCAATCAGCCCCAGCATTTT.

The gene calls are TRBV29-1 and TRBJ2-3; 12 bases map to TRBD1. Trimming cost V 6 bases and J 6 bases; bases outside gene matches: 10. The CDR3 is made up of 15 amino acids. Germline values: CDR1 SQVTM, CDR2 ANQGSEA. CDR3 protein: CSVGTGGVNGDTQYF. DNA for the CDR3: TGCAGCGTAGGGACAGGGGGCGTAAACGGCGATACGCAGTATTTT.

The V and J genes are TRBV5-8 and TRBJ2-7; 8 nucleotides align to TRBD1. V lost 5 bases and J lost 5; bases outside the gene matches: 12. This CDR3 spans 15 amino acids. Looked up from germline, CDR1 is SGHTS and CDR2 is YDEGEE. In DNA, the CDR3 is TGTGCCAGCAGATCTCTCGGCAGGGGGCGCGACGAGCAGTACTTC. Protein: CASRSLGRGRDEQYF.

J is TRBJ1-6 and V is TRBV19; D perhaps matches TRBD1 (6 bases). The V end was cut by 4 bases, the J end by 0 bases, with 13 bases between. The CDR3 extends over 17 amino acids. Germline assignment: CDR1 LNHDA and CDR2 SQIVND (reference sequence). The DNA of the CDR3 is TGTGCCAGTAGTACAAGACAGGAGAGCTCCTATAATTCACCCCTCCACTTT. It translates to CASSTRQESSYNSPLHF. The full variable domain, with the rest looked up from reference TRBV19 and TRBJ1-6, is DGGITQSPKYLFRKEGQNVTLSCEQNLNHDAMYWYRQDPGQGLRLIYYSQIVNDFQKGDIAEGYSVSREKKESFPLTVTSAQKNPTAFYLCASSTRQESSYNSPLHFGNGTRLTVT.

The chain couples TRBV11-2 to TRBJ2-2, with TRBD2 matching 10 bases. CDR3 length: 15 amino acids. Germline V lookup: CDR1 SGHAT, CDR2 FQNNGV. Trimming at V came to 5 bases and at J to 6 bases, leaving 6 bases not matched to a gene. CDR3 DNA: TGTGCCAGCAGCCATGAAGCGGGGGGGCCCGGGGAGCTGTTTTTT. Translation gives CASSHEAGGPGELFF.

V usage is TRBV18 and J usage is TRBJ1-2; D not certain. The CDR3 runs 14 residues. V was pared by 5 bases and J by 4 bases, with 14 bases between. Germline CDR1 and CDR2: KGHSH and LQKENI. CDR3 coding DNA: TGTGCCAGCTCATCAGGCCCCATGCTCTATGGCTACACCTTC. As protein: CASSSGPMLYGYTF.

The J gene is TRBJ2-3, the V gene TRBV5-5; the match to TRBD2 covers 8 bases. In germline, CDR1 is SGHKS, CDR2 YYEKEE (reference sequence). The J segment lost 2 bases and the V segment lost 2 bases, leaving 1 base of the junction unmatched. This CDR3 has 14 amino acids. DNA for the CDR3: TGTGCCAGCAGCTTAGGACTAGCCACAGATACGCAGTATTTT. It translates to CASSLGLATDTQYF.

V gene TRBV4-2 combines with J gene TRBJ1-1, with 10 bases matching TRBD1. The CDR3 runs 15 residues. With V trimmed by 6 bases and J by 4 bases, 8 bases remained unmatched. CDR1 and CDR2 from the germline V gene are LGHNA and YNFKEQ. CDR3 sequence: CASRPRTGGVTEAFF. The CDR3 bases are TGTGCCAGCAGACCCCGGACAGGGGGGGTCACTGAAGCTTTCTTT.

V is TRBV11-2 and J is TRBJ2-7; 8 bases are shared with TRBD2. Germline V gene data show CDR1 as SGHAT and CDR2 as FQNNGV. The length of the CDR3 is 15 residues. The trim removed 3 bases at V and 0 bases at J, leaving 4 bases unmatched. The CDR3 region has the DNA TGTGCCAGCAGCTTCGGCGGGAGGTACTCCTACGAGCAGTACTTC. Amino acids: CASSFGGRYSYEQYF.

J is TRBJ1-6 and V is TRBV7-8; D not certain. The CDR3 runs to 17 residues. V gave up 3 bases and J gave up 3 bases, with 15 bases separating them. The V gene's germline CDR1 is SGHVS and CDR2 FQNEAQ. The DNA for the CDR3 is TGTGCCAGCAGCTTGCGAGACGGGAGGTTCTATAATTCACCCCTCCACTTT. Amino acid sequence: CASSLRDGRFYNSPLHF.

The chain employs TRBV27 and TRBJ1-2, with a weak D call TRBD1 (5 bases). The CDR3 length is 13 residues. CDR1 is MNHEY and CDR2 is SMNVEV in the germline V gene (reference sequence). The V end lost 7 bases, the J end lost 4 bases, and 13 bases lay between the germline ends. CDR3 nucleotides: TGTGCCAGCAAATTGGGGGGGGGCTATGGCTACACCTTC. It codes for CASKLGGGYGYTF.

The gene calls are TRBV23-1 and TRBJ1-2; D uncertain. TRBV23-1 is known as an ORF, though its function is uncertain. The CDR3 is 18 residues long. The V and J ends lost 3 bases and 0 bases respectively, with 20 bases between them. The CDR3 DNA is TGCGCCAGCAGTCAGAGGGTACAGAAACCTATTTCTAACTATGGCTACACCTTC. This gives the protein CASSQRVQKPISNYGYTF.

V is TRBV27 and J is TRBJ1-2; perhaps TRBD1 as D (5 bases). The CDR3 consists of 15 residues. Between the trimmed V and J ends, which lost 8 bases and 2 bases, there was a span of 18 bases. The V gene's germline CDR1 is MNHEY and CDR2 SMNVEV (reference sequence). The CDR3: CASRQGSLANYGYTF. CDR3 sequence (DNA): TGTGCCAGCCGGCAGGGAAGTCTCGCGAACTATGGCTACACCTTC.

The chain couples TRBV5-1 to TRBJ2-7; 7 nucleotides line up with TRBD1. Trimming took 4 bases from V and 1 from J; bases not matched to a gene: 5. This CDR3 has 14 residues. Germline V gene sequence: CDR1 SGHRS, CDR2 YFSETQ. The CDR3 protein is CASSTGTASYEQYF. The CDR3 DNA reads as TGCGCCAGCAGCACCGGGACAGCTTCCTACGAGCAGTACTTC. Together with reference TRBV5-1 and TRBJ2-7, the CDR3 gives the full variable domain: KAGVTQTPRYLIKTRGQQVTLSCSPISGHRSVSWYQQTPGQGLQFLFEYFSETQRNKGNFPGRFSGRQFSNSRSEMNVSTLELGDSALYLCASSTGTASYEQYFGPGTRLTVT.

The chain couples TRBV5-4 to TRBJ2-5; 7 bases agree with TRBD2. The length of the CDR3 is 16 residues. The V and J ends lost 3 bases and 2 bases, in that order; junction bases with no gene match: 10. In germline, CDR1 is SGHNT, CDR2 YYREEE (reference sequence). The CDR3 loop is CASSSLGLAVQETQYF. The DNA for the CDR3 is TGTGCCAGCAGCTCCCTGGGGCTAGCGGTACAAGAGACCCAGTACTTC.

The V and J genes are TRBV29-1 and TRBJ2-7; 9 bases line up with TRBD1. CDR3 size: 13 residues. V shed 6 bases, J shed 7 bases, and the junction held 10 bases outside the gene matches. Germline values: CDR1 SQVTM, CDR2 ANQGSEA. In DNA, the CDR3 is TGCAGCGTAGCCGGGACAGGGTTGCGGGAGCAGTACTTC. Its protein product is CSVAGTGLREQYF.

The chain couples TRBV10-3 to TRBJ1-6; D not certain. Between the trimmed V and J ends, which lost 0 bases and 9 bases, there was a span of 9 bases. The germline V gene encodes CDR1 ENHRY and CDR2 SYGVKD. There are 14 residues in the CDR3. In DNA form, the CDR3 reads TGTGCCATCAGTGAGTCGATAGCTGGTTCACCCCTCCACTTT. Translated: CAISESIAGSPLHF.

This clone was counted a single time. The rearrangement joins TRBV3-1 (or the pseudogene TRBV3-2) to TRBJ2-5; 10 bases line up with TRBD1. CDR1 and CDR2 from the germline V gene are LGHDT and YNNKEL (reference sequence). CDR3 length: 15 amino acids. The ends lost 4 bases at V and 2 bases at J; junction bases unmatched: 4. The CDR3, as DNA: TGTGCCAGCAGCCGACGACAGGGGGCACAAGAGACCCAGTACTTC. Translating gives CASSRRQGAQETQYF.

CDR3 in amino acids: CSVGQGVSYEQYF. The CDR3 DNA reads TGCAGCGTCGGACAGGGGGTCTCCTACGAGCAGTACTTC. V is TRBV29-1 and J is TRBJ2-7; 10 positions agree with TRBD1. Germline assignment: CDR1 SQVTM and CDR2 ANQGSEA. V shed 6 bases and J 0 bases; nucleotides not matched to a gene: 2. CDR3 size: 13 residues.

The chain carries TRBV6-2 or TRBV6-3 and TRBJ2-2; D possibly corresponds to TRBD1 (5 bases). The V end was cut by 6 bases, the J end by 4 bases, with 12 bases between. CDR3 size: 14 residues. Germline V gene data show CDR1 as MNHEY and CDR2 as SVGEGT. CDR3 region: CASSLNQGTGELFF. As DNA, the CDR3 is TGTGCCAGCAGCCTTAATCAGGGCACCGGGGAGCTGTTTTTT.

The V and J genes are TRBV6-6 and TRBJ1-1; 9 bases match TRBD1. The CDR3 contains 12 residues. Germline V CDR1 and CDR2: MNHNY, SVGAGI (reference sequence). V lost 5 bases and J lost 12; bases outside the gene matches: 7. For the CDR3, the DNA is TGTGCCAGCAGTCCCGGGACAGGGATTACTTTCTTT. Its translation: CASSPGTGITFF.

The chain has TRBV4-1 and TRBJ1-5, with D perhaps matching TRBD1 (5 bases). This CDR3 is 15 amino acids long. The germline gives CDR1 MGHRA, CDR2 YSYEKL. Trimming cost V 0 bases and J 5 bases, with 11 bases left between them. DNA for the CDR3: TGCGCCAGCAGCCAAGATAGGGGTGTGGATCAGCCCCAGCATTTT. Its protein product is CASSQDRGVDQPQHF.

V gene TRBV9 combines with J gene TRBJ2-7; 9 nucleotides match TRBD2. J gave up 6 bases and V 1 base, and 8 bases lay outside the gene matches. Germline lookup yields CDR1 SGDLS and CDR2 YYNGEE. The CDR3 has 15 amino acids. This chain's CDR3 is CASSVKPSGAGEQYF. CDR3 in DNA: TGTGCCAGCAGCGTAAAACCTAGCGGGGCGGGCGAGCAGTACTTC.

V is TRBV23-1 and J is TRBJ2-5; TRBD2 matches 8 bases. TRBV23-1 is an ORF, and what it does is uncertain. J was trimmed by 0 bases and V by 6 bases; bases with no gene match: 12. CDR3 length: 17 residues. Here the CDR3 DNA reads TGCGCCAGCAGCCCGGGGGGGGACAACACGAACCAAGAGACCCAGTACTTC. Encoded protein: CASSPGGDNTNQETQYF.